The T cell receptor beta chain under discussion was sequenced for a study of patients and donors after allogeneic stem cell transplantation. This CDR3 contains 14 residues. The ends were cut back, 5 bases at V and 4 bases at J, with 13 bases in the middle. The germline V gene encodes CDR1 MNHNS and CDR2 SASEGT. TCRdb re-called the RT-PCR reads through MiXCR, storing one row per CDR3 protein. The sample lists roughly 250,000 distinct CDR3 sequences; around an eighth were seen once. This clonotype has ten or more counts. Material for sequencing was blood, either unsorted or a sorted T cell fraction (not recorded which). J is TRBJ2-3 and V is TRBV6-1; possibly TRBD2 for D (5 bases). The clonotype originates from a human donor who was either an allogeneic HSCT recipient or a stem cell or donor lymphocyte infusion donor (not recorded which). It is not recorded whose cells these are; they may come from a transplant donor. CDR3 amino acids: CASSPGIASDTQYF. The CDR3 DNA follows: TGTGCCAGCAGTCCGGGGATAGCCTCAGATACGCAGTATTTT.